This note documents a single T cell receptor beta chain sequence. This CDR3 contains 12 residues. The trim removed 2 bases at V and 6 bases at J, leaving 3 bases unmatched. From germline, CDR1 is SQVTM and CDR2 ANQGSEA. This specimen comes from a study of blood T cell repertoires in COVID-19. Looking at the study overall: T cells, B-cell-depleted T cells, or PBMCs provided the cDNA or gDNA that served as material.

Original analysis: Researchers report that nucleated cell counts were estimated from reference gene primer amplification. Repertoires were generated with immunoSEQ multiplex PCR, while TCRdb's copy carries only in-frame clones and drops some. Clone size and the V and J calls come from that table; the DNA yielded D and trimming. The table records 150,000 to 200,000 clones, about 89% of them present only once. The TCR sequence derives from a man younger than 35 who had recovered from COVID-19. The chain has TRBV29-1 and TRBJ1-1; 7 bases match TRBD1. Sequenced: peripheral blood. CDR3 bases: TGCAGCGTTGAAAAGGGGGCGGCTGAAGCTTTCTTT. Translating it yields CSVEKGAAEAFF. Combining the CDR3 with reference TRBV29-1 and TRBJ1-1 gives the whole variable domain SAVISQKPSRDICQRGTSLTIQCQVDSQVTMMFWYRQQPGQSLTLIATANQGSEATYESGFVIDKFPISRPNLTFSTLTVSNMSPEDSSIYLCSVEKGAAEAFFGQGTRLTVV.